The next 4 T cell receptor beta chains were all read from a single sample in a study of cytomegalovirus exposure and HLA in healthy donors. PCR amplification relied on 60 Vbeta primers (plus 13 Jbeta primers). The table came from immunoSEQ multiplex PCR; TCRdb's copy has only in-frame clones and leaves some out. This sample has more than 90,000 clones, with 65% to 80% found just once. The specimen was PBMCs. The receptors come from a woman between 35 and 50 years old in good health and CMV-seronegative.

In its sample, this clone was seen a few times. This chain joins TRBV5-1 and TRBJ1-2; D perhaps matches TRBD1 (6 bases). Trimming pared 4 bases from V and 1 base from J, leaving 11 bases between. The CDR3 spans 14 residues. CDR1 is SGHRS, CDR2 YFSETQ, per germline. This CDR3 reads CASSVSQGNYGYTF. The CDR3 bases are TGCGCCAGCAGCGTATCACAGGGTAACTATGGCTACACCTTC.

The chain recombines TRBV6-5 with TRBJ2-7; 9 positions agree with TRBD2. The CDR3 runs 16 residues. Trimming removed 1 base from V and 2 bases from J; junction bases left unmatched: 6. Germline CDR1 reads MNHEY; CDR2 reads SVGAGI. CDR3 nucleotide sequence: TGTGCCAGCAGTTACTATAGCGGGAGCGCCACCTACGAGCAGTACTTC. It is translated as CASSYYSGSATYEQYF.

On this clone itself: One end of the junction fails to match germline, which may point to a read error. The chain uses TRBV7-9 and TRBJ1-4; 9 nucleotides align to TRBD1. The CDR3 contains 15 residues. The germline CDR1 and CDR2 sequences are SEHNR and FQNEAQ (reference sequence). This chain's CDR3 is CSSSVRQGANEKLFF. Here the CDR3 DNA reads TGTTCCAGCAGCGTAAGACAGGGGGCTAATGAAAAACTGTTTTTT.

This clone was observed a handful of times. In DNA, the CDR3 is TGTGCCAGCAGCGTTAGCGGGGGTCCCTACAATGAGCAGTTCTTC. It is translated as CASSVSGGPYNEQFF. The J gene is TRBJ2-1, the V gene TRBV9, with 9 bases matching TRBD2. Germline-derived CDR1 and CDR2 are SGDLS and YYNGEE. The CDR3 is made up of 15 amino acids. After removal of 2 bases from V and 2 bases from J, the junction contained 2 bases not matched to a gene. The whole variable domain, filled in from reference TRBV9 and TRBJ2-1, reads DSGVTQTPKHLITATGQRVTLRCSPRSGDLSVYWYQQSLDQGLQFLIQYYNGEERAKGNILERFSAQQFPDLHSELNLSSLELGDSALYFCASSVSGGPYNEQFFGPGTRLTVL.